These 11 T cell receptor beta chains originate from one sample sequenced in a study of regulatory T cells in long-lasting Graves disease listed by TCRdb under 2021. This specimen's time point label, per the study, means: newly diagnosed GD, antithyroid drugs for less than 3 months. For both TCR sequencing and RNA sequencing, RNA was extracted from PBMCs in TRIzol. The protocol used for the library was multiplex PCR. TCRdb names Illumina HiSeq 4000 as the instrument used. To build TCR beta libraries, CDR3 regions were amplified by Arm-PCR using iRepertoire HTBI primers. TCRdb reanalyzed the raw reads on its own, using fastp at Q25 for trimming and MiXCR for clone calling, and kept in-frame beta chains. Rows matching on CDR3 protein sequence are summarized as one entry with the most common DNA and genes. Across this sample there are 530,000 or so distinct CDR3 sequences, with 13% seen only once. 10% of the sample is in the top ten clones.

These data were also reused for a study on T cells in Graves' hyperthyroidism and ophthalmopathy.

Sequenced material: peripheral blood mononuclear cells (PBMCs), taken at new diagnosis, from a patient treated with antithyroid drugs. The receptors derive from a man aged 30 to 45 with Graves disease. Donor details come from another sample of the same person, matched by shared clones.

This clonotype was recorded many times. The chain uses TRBV10-1 and TRBJ2-2; D remains unclear. The CDR3 is made up of 13 amino acids. The germline V gene encodes CDR1 WNHNN and CDR2 SYGVQD (reference sequence). V lost 6 bases and J 5 bases, leaving 10 bases between the germline ends. CDR3 in DNA: TGCGCCAGCAGGGCCTTAACAACCGGGGAGCTGTTTTTT. Translation: CASRALTTGELFF.

A note on this clonotype: An end of the junction differs from the germline gene, which may be a read error. The chain uses TRBV11-2 and TRBJ1-1, with D possibly matching TRBD1 (5 bases). The CDR3 runs 15 residues. Per germline, CDR1 SGHAT and CDR2 FQNNGV. CDR3 protein: CASSFGPVRGTEASF. CDR3 nucleotides: TGTGCCAGCAGCTTTGGACCTGTAAGGGGCACTGAAGCTTCCTTT.

In this sample, this clonotype turned up a few times. This rearrangement joins TRBV19 to TRBJ1-2, with 7 bases fitting TRBD1. The CDR3 extends over 16 amino acids. Trimming at V came to 4 bases and at J to 2 bases, leaving 10 bases not matched to a gene. Germline CDR1 LNHDA, CDR2 SQIVND (reference sequence). CDR3 sequence (DNA): TGTGCCAGTAGTACGTGGGACAGAACAAGAAACTATGGCTACACCTTC. This gives the protein CASSTWDRTRNYGYTF.

Details on this clonotype: A far more abundant clone sits one base away, making this likely a read error. V is TRBV12-3 or TRBV12-4 and J is TRBJ2-1; D assignment may be TRBD1 or TRBD2 (5 bases each). The CDR3 covers 19 residues. V lost 3 bases and J 13 bases, leaving 34 bases between the germline ends. The DNA for the CDR3 is TGTGCCAGCAGTTTGATGGGCAGGGACCCCCGACGCGGGCAAGAGACCCAGTTCTTC. Translated: CASSLMGRDPRRGQETQFF.

This clonotype has at least ten counts. The chain recombines TRBV27 with TRBJ2-3, with D possibly TRBD2 on 5 matching bases. CDR3 size: 15 residues. Per the germline V gene, CDR1 is MNHEY and CDR2 is SMNVEV (reference sequence). V lost 5 bases and J 4 bases, leaving 16 bases between the germline ends. The CDR3 loop reads CASSLLLGGADTQYF. The CDR3 DNA sequence: TGTGCCAGCAGTCTCCTTCTAGGAGGAGCAGATACGCAGTATTTT.

Many counts were recorded for this clonotype. An end of the junction does not agree with germline; a read error may underlie this. This rearrangement joins TRBV7-9 to TRBJ1-2; no reliable D call. This CDR3 contains 11 residues. CDR1 SEHNR and CDR2 FQNEAQ come from the germline V gene (reference sequence). Here the CDR3 DNA reads TGTGCCAGCGGCTTCCAGAGTGGCTACACCTTC. Protein product: CASGFQSGYTF.

This clonotype was detected a few times. The chain combines TRBV27 with TRBJ2-3, with no clear D. CDR1 and CDR2 (germline): MNHEY, SMNVEV (reference sequence). Trimming removed 10 bases at V and 2 bases at J, with 16 bases between. There are 14 residues in the CDR3. This CDR3 reads CANIRALLTDTQYF. As DNA, the CDR3 is TGTGCCAACATTAGGGCACTCCTCACAGATACGCAGTATTTT.

This clonotype has ten or more counts. This CDR3 is CASSLDGQVIQETQYF. The CDR3 DNA is TGCGCCAGCAGCTTGGACGGACAGGTCATACAAGAGACCCAGTACTTC. The rearrangement uses TRBV5-1 and TRBJ2-5; 7 bases are a match to TRBD1. Trimming cost V 0 bases and J 2 bases; bases outside gene matches: 7. The CDR3 sequence is 16 residues long. Germline V lookup: CDR1 SGHRS, CDR2 YFSETQ.

This clonotype was detected ten times or more. The gene calls are TRBV4-1 and TRBJ2-7, with 7 bases fitting TRBD2. Per the germline V gene, CDR1 is MGHRA and CDR2 is YSYEKL. The CDR3 has 15 residues. Trimming removed 0 bases from V and 6 bases from J; junction bases left unmatched: 8. CDR3 protein: CASSQDLSGKPEQYF. For the CDR3, the DNA is TGCGCCAGCAGCCAAGATCTGAGCGGGAAGCCCGAGCAGTACTTC.

Here the CDR3 DNA reads TGTGCCACTACGGGAGGGGTAGCGGCCAGCTCCTACGAGCAGTACTTC. This gives the protein CATTGGVAASSYEQYF. The V gene is TRBV7-8, the J gene TRBJ2-7, with 8 bases identical to TRBD2. This CDR3 has 16 residues. Unmatched junction bases numbered 14, after V lost 10 bases and J lost 0 bases. Germline values: CDR1 SGHVS, CDR2 FQNEAQ.

The chain combines TRBV29-1 with TRBJ1-3; D might be TRBD1 (6 bases). CDR1 is SQVTM, CDR2 ANQGSEA, per germline. CDR3 length: 13 amino acids. V was cut by 7 bases and J by 4 bases, with 14 bases left in between. The CDR3 sequence: CSAIQGAGNTIYF. CDR3 sequence (DNA): TGCAGCGCCATACAGGGAGCCGGAAACACCATATATTTT.